The clone carrying this T cell receptor beta chain was picked up a small number of times. Its antigen is unknown. Expressed TCRB transcripts were sequenced after all isolated RNA was converted to cDNA. Assay: immunoSEQ multiplex PCR; the TCRdb copy retains only in-frame clones and omits some. The data hold roughly 400,000 clones, with 14% observed a single time. This specimen comes from a study of beta chain features in type 1 diabetes. Study background: Cell yields, gender and age were comparable in patients and healthy donors.

Study-wide points: Significant though moderate, a shortening of TCRB CDR3s appeared in all four CD4+ subsets of Type 1 diabetes patients.

The CDR3 consists of 14 residues. From germline, CDR1 is MDHEN and CDR2 SYDVKM. Trimming took off 1 base at V and 6 bases at J, with 9 bases between the two ends. One heparinised draw, averaging around 0.12 L, was taken per donor. CD45RO/CCR7/CD25/CD127/CD95/CD27 sorting isolated CD4+ naive, central memory, regulatory and stem cell-like memory cells. The chain carries TRBV28 and TRBJ2-2; unclear D gene. The receptor comes from a man younger than 40 in good health. Sequences were obtained from naive CD4+ T cells from blood. The CDR3: CASSLYLRAGELFF. CDR3 nucleotide sequence: TGTGCCAGCAGTTTATATTTACGTGCCGGGGAGCTGTTTTTT.